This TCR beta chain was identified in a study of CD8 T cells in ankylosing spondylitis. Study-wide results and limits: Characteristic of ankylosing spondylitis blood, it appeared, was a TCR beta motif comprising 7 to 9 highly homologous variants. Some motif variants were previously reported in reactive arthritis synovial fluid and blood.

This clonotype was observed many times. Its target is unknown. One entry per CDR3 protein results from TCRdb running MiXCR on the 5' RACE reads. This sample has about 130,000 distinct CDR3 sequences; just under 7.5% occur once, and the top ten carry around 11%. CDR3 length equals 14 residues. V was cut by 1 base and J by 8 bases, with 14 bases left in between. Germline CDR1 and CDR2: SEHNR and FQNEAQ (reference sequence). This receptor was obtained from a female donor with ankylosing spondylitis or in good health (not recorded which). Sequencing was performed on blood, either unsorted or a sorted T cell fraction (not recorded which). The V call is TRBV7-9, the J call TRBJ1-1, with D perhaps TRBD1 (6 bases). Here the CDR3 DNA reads TGTGCCAGCAGCTTAGGGGGGGGCGAACTAGAAGCTTTCTTT. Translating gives CASSLGGGELEAFF.